A selection of T cell receptor beta chains follows, all from one sample in a study of memory CD4+ T cells and cytomegalovirus serostatus. Assay: immunoSEQ multiplex PCR; the TCRdb copy retains only in-frame clones and omits some. Of 45,000 to 60,000 clones detected, 60% to 80% appear once; the ten largest clones hold approximately 0.7%. The specimen was memory CD4+ T cells from blood. The receptors come from an adult in good health and CMV-seronegative. CDR3s include the opening cysteine and the closing phenylalanine or tryptophan. The order of the fields is D gene, CDR3 length, J gene, V gene, clone size, CDR3 protein, CDR3 DNA. D genes are given only for firm matches. Clone sizes are given selectively: once, few, many, or a class where the clone is expanded.

d_call: NA; cdr3_length: 15; j_call: TRBJ1-4; v_call: TRBV28; clone_size: NA; cdr3_aa: CASSFRGATNEKLFF; cdr3_nt: TGTGCCAGCAGTTTTCGAGGTGCAACTAATGAAAAACTGTTTTTT
d_call: NA; cdr3_length: 13; j_call: TRBJ1-2; v_call: TRBV6-1; clone_size: many; cdr3_aa: CASSRGTDYGYTF; cdr3_nt: TGTGCCAGCAGCAGAGGGACGGACTATGGCTACACCTTC
d_call: NA; cdr3_length: 17; j_call: TRBJ1-6; v_call: TRBV11-2; clone_size: NA; cdr3_aa: CASSLDARQMYNSPLHF; cdr3_nt: TGTGCCAGCAGCTTAGATGCTCGACAGATGTATAATTCACCCCTCCACTTT
d_call: NA; cdr3_length: 13; j_call: TRBJ2-7; v_call: TRBV10-2; clone_size: NA; cdr3_aa: CASRSFGGYEQYF; cdr3_nt: TGCGCCAGCAGATCCTTTGGGGGCTACGAGCAGTACTTC
d_call: NA; cdr3_length: 15; j_call: TRBJ2-1; v_call: TRBV5-1; clone_size: NA; cdr3_aa: CASSLTSFPYNEQFF; cdr3_nt: TGCGCCAGCAGCTTGACGTCTTTTCCCTACAATGAGCAGTTCTTC
d_call: NA; cdr3_length: 15; j_call: TRBJ2-5; v_call: TRBV28; clone_size: NA; cdr3_aa: CASSSPRGARETQYF; cdr3_nt: TGTGCCAGCAGTTCCCCGCGAGGGGCGAGAGAGACCCAGTACTTC
d_call: TRBD1; cdr3_length: 14; j_call: TRBJ1-1; v_call: TRBV6-5; clone_size: once; cdr3_aa: CASRETGAVTEAFF; cdr3_nt: TGTGCCAGCAGAGAAACAGGGGCGGTCACTGAAGCTTTCTTT
d_call: NA; cdr3_length: 15; j_call: TRBJ1-4; v_call: TRBV28; clone_size: NA; cdr3_aa: CASSVPGATNEKLFF; cdr3_nt: TGTGCCAGCAGTGTGCCTGGGGCAACTAATGAAAAACTGTTTTTT
d_call: NA; cdr3_length: 17; j_call: TRBJ2-7; v_call: TRBV28; clone_size: NA; cdr3_aa: CASSIAHGALSSYEQYF; cdr3_nt: TGTGCCAGCAGTATCGCCCACGGCGCCCTCTCCTCCTACGAGCAGTACTTC
d_call: TRBD2; cdr3_length: 16; j_call: TRBJ2-5; v_call: TRBV4-1; clone_size: few; cdr3_aa: CASSLGLAGEGETQYF; cdr3_nt: TGCGCCAGCAGCCTAGGACTAGCGGGAGAGGGAGAGACCCAGTACTTC
d_call: TRBD2; cdr3_length: 16; j_call: TRBJ2-1; v_call: TRBV7-6; clone_size: NA; cdr3_aa: CASSPDGGVLDNEQFF; cdr3_nt: TGTGCCAGCAGCCCGGATGGGGGGGTCCTTGACAATGAGCAGTTCTTC
d_call: NA; cdr3_length: 11; j_call: TRBJ2-3; v_call: TRBV30; clone_size: NA; cdr3_aa: CAWTGQDTQYF; cdr3_nt: TGTGCCTGGACTGGCCAAGATACGCAGTATTTT
d_call: NA; cdr3_length: 12; j_call: TRBJ2-7; v_call: TRBV13; clone_size: NA; cdr3_aa: CASSLVPGEQYF; cdr3_nt: TGTGCCAGCAGCTTAGTGCCGGGGGAGCAGTACTTC
d_call: NA; cdr3_length: 15; j_call: TRBJ2-6; v_call: TRBV7-9; clone_size: NA; cdr3_aa: CASSSQGLGANVLTF; cdr3_nt: TGTGCCAGCAGCTCCCAGGGTCTTGGGGCCAACGTCCTGACTTTC
d_call: NA; cdr3_length: 13; j_call: TRBJ2-1; v_call: TRBV9; clone_size: few; cdr3_aa: CASSVLGENEQFF; cdr3_nt: TGTGCCAGCAGCGTACTAGGTGAGAATGAGCAGTTCTTC
d_call: NA; cdr3_length: 13; j_call: TRBJ2-3; v_call: TRBV11-2; clone_size: NA; cdr3_aa: CASSLDKGDTQYF; cdr3_nt: TGTGCCAGCAGCTTAGATAAGGGTGATACGCAGTATTTT
d_call: NA; cdr3_length: 12; j_call: TRBJ1-1; v_call: TRBV28; clone_size: few; cdr3_aa: CASSRGNTEAFF; cdr3_nt: TGTGCCAGCAGTCGAGGGAACACTGAAGCTTTCTTT
d_call: TRBD1; cdr3_length: 16; j_call: TRBJ2-7; v_call: TRBV6-1; clone_size: NA; cdr3_aa: CASSVQVKGAGYEQYF; cdr3_nt: TGTGCCAGCAGTGTTCAGGTAAAGGGGGCTGGTTACGAGCAGTACTTC
d_call: TRBD2; cdr3_length: 18; j_call: TRBJ2-3; v_call: TRBV5-1; clone_size: NA; cdr3_aa: CASSLGLAGVGLGYTQYF; cdr3_nt: TGCGCCAGCAGCTTGGGACTAGCGGGAGTAGGGCTAGGGTATACGCAGTATTTT
d_call: TRBD1; cdr3_length: 16; j_call: TRBJ2-6; v_call: TRBV5-4; clone_size: NA; cdr3_aa: CASSRQGATGANVLTF; cdr3_nt: TGTGCCAGCAGCCGACAGGGGGCGACCGGGGCCAACGTCCTGACTTTC
d_call: TRBD2; cdr3_length: 14; j_call: TRBJ2-7; v_call: TRBV2; clone_size: few; cdr3_aa: CASRLAGAPYEQYF; cdr3_nt: TGTGCCAGCAGACTAGCGGGAGCCCCCTACGAGCAGTACTTC
d_call: NA; cdr3_length: 15; j_call: TRBJ2-5; v_call: TRBV28; clone_size: few; cdr3_aa: CASSLSSGTQETQYF; cdr3_nt: TGTGCCAGCAGTCTATCCTCGGGGACGCAAGAGACCCAGTACTTC
d_call: TRBD2; cdr3_length: 13; j_call: TRBJ2-1; v_call: TRBV4-1; clone_size: NA; cdr3_aa: CASSRDYYNEQFF; cdr3_nt: TGCGCCAGCAGCCGGGACTATTACAATGAGCAGTTCTTC
d_call: NA; cdr3_length: 15; j_call: TRBJ1-5; v_call: TRBV19; clone_size: NA; cdr3_aa: CASSQNTGPNQPQHF; cdr3_nt: TGTGCCAGTAGCCAAAATACAGGGCCCAATCAGCCCCAGCATTTT
d_call: NA; cdr3_length: 15; j_call: TRBJ2-7; v_call: TRBV19; clone_size: NA; cdr3_aa: CASSIQRGGVYEQYF; cdr3_nt: TGTGCCAGTAGTATCCAAAGGGGGGGAGTTTACGAGCAGTACTTC
d_call: TRBD1; cdr3_length: 13; j_call: TRBJ1-5; v_call: TRBV6-1; clone_size: NA; cdr3_aa: CASTATGAQPQHF; cdr3_nt: TGTGCCAGCACGGCGACAGGGGCACAGCCCCAGCATTTT
d_call: TRBD2; cdr3_length: 16; j_call: TRBJ2-7; v_call: TRBV9; clone_size: NA; cdr3_aa: CASSVLGTSGSSEQYF; cdr3_nt: TGTGCCAGCAGCGTACTCGGGACTAGCGGGAGTTCCGAGCAGTACTTC
d_call: TRBD2; cdr3_length: 14; j_call: TRBJ2-7; v_call: TRBV7-8; clone_size: NA; cdr3_aa: CASSYSGLPYEQYF; cdr3_nt: TGTGCCAGCAGCTATAGCGGGTTACCCTACGAGCAGTACTTC
d_call: NA; cdr3_length: 15; j_call: TRBJ1-5; v_call: TRBV29-1; clone_size: NA; cdr3_aa: CSVDCRRVTNQPQHF; cdr3_nt: TGCAGCGTCGACTGCAGACGGGTAACGAATCAGCCCCAGCATTTT
d_call: NA; cdr3_length: 15; j_call: TRBJ2-3; v_call: TRBV5-1; clone_size: NA; cdr3_aa: CASSIRGVETDTQYF; cdr3_nt: TGCGCCAGCAGCATCAGGGGGGTCGAAACAGATACGCAGTATTTT
d_call: TRBD2; cdr3_length: 14; j_call: TRBJ2-1; v_call: TRBV19; clone_size: NA; cdr3_aa: CASSKAGVEGEQFF; cdr3_nt: TGTGCCAGTAGTAAGGCGGGAGTAGAGGGGGAGCAGTTCTTC
d_call: TRBD2; cdr3_length: 17; j_call: TRBJ2-1; v_call: TRBV12-5; clone_size: NA; cdr3_aa: CASGWTSGASSYNEQFF; cdr3_nt: TGTGCTAGTGGTTGGACTAGCGGGGCGAGCTCCTACAATGAGCAGTTCTTC
d_call: NA; cdr3_length: 15; j_call: TRBJ2-2; v_call: TRBV5-4; clone_size: NA; cdr3_aa: CASSLDRTNTGELFF; cdr3_nt: TGTGCCAGCAGCTTGGACAGGACGAACACCGGGGAGCTGTTTTTT
d_call: NA; cdr3_length: 10; j_call: TRBJ1-1; v_call: TRBV29-1; clone_size: few; cdr3_aa: CSARTLEAFF; cdr3_nt: TGCAGCGCTAGGACCCTTGAAGCTTTCTTT
d_call: NA; cdr3_length: 13; j_call: TRBJ1-5; v_call: TRBV7-9; clone_size: once; cdr3_aa: CASSPPSGQPQHF; cdr3_nt: TGTGCCAGCAGCCCTCCTTCAGGTCAGCCCCAGCATTTT
d_call: NA; cdr3_length: 14; j_call: TRBJ2-1; v_call: TRBV27; clone_size: NA; cdr3_aa: CASSLYPGVDEQFF; cdr3_nt: TGTGCCAGCAGTTTATACCCTGGGGTCGATGAGCAGTTCTTC
d_call: NA; cdr3_length: 14; j_call: TRBJ2-6; v_call: TRBV7-9; clone_size: few; cdr3_aa: CASSRDRGWAALTF; cdr3_nt: TGTGCCAGCAGCCGGGACCGAGGCTGGGCGGCCCTGACTTTC
d_call: NA; cdr3_length: 17; j_call: TRBJ2-5; v_call: TRBV14; clone_size: NA; cdr3_aa: CASSQDHPGGAKETQYF; cdr3_nt: TGTGCCAGCAGCCAAGATCATCCAGGAGGGGCGAAAGAGACCCAGTACTTC
d_call: NA; cdr3_length: 11; j_call: TRBJ2-7; v_call: TRBV28; clone_size: NA; cdr3_aa: CASSLNYEQYF; cdr3_nt: TGTGCCAGCAGTTTGAATTACGAGCAGTACTTC
d_call: NA; cdr3_length: 15; j_call: TRBJ2-5; v_call: TRBV18; clone_size: NA; cdr3_aa: CASSPLLGGKETQYF; cdr3_nt: TGTGCCAGCTCACCACTCCTCGGGGGAAAAGAGACCCAGTACTTC
d_call: NA; cdr3_length: 15; j_call: TRBJ2-7; v_call: TRBV7-8; clone_size: NA; cdr3_aa: CASSTREGASYEQYF; cdr3_nt: TGTGCCAGCAGCACCCGGGAGGGGGCATCCTACGAGCAGTACTTC
d_call: NA; cdr3_length: 15; j_call: TRBJ1-2; v_call: TRBV9; clone_size: NA; cdr3_aa: CASSVGADKDYGYTF; cdr3_nt: TGTGCCAGCAGCGTAGGGGCAGATAAGGACTATGGCTACACCTTC
d_call: TRBD1; cdr3_length: 14; j_call: TRBJ2-5; v_call: TRBV10-3; clone_size: once; cdr3_aa: CAISGGQGKETQYF; cdr3_nt: TGTGCCATCAGTGGGGGACAGGGGAAAGAGACCCAGTACTTC
d_call: NA; cdr3_length: 12; j_call: TRBJ2-5; v_call: TRBV29-1; clone_size: once; cdr3_aa: CSVIQIQETQYF; cdr3_nt: TGCAGCGTTATTCAGATCCAAGAGACCCAGTACTTC
d_call: TRBD2; cdr3_length: 16; j_call: TRBJ2-3; v_call: TRBV27; clone_size: NA; cdr3_aa: CASSFTAGVSTDTQYF; cdr3_nt: TGTGCCAGCAGTTTTACGGCGGGAGTGAGCACAGATACGCAGTATTTT